This T cell receptor beta chain was sequenced in a study of blood T cell repertoires in COVID-19. The wider study: Samples representing acute and convalescent COVID-19 were sourced from the United States, Italy and Spain. T cells, B-cell-depleted T cells, or PBMCs supplied cDNA or gDNA.

CDR1 and CDR2 from the germline V gene are SQVTM and ANQGSEA. CDR3 size: 18 residues. Unmatched junction bases numbered 17, after V lost 4 bases and J lost 0 bases. Participants were aged about 18 to 100 years, lived in under 30 US areas, and enrolled virtually. Researchers sorted participants into cohorts using their self-reported clinical history. TCRdb's copy holds only in-frame clones and misses some; the assay was immunoSEQ multiplex PCR. The sample includes approximately 190,000 clones, approximately 83% seen only once; the top ten take around 7%. This TCR was sampled from a middle-aged man who had recovered from COVID-19. The specimen was PBMCs or T cells enriched from blood (not recorded which). This chain connects TRBV29-1 to TRBJ2-7; TRBD2 matches 8 bases. The CDR3 spells CSVAHNQGQRGISYEQYF. The CDR3, as DNA: TGCAGCGTTGCACACAATCAAGGCCAGCGGGGGATCTCCTACGAGCAGTACTTC.